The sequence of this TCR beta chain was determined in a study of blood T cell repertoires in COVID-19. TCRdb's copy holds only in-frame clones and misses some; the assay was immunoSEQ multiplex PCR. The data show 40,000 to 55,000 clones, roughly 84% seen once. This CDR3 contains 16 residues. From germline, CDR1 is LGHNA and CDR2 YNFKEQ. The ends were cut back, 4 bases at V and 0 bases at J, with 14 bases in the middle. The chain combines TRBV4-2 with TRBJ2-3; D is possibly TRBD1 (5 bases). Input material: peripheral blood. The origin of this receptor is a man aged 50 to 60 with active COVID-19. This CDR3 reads CASSRTRQPSTDTQYF. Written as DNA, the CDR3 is TGTGCCAGCAGCCGGACCCGACAGCCTAGCACAGATACGCAGTATTTT.